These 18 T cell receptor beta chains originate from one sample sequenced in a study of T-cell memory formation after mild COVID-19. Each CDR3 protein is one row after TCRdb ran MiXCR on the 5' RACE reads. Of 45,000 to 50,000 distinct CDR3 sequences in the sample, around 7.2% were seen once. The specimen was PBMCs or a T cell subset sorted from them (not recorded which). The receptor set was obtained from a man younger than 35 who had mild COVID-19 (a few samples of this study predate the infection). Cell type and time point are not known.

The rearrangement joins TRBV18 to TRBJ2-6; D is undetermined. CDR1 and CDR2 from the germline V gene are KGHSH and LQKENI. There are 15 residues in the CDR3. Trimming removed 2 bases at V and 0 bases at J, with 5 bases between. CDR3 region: CASSPYTSGANVLTF. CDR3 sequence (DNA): TGTGCCAGCTCACCATACACCTCTGGGGCCAACGTCCTGACTTTC.

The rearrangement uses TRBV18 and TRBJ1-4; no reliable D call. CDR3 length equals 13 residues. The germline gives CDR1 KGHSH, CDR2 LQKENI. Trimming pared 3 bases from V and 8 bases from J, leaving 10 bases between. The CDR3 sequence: CASSPSSEEKLFF. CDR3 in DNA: TGTGCCAGCTCACCCTCCTCAGAAGAAAAACTGTTTTTT.

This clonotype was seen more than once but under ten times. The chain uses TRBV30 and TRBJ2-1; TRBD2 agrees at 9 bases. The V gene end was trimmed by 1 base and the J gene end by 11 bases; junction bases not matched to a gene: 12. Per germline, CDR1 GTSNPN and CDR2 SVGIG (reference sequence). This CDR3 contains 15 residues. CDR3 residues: CAWSAGQAGGLQQFF. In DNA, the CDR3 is TGTGCCTGGAGTGCAGGGCAAGCGGGGGGTCTGCAGCAGTTCTTC.

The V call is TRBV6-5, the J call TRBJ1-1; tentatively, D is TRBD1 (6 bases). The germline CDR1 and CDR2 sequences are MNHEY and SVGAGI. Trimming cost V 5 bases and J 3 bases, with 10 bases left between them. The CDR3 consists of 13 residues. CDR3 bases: TGTGCCAGCAGTCCCCAGGGGTACACTGAAGCTTTCTTT. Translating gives CASSPQGYTEAFF.

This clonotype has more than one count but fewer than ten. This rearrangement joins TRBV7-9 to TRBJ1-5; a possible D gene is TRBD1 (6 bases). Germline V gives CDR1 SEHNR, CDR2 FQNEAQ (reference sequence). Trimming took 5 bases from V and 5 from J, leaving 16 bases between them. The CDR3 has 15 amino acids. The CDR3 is CASSPLGGQDQPQHF. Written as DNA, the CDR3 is TGTGCCAGCAGCCCTTTGGGGGGGCAGGATCAGCCCCAGCATTTT.

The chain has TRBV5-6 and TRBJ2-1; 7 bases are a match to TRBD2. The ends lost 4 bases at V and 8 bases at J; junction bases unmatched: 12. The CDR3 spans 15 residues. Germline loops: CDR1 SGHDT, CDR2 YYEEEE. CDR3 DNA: TGTGCCAGCAGCCGAGTGGGGGAGGGAGTCGATGAGCAGTTCTTC. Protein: CASSRVGEGVDEQFF.

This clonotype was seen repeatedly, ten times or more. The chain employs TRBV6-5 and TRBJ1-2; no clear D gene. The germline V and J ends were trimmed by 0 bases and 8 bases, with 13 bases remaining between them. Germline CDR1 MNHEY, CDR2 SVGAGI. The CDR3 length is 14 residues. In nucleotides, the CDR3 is TGTGCCAGCAGTTACTCCGGCTTAACTGGGGGCTACACCTTC. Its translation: CASSYSGLTGGYTF.

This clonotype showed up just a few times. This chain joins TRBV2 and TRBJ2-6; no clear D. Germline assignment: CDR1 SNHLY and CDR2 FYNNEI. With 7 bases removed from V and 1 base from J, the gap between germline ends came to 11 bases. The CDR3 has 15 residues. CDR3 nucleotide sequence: TGTGCCAGCAACTCGGGTTGGTCTGGGGCCAACGTCCTGACTTTC. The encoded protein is CASNSGWSGANVLTF.

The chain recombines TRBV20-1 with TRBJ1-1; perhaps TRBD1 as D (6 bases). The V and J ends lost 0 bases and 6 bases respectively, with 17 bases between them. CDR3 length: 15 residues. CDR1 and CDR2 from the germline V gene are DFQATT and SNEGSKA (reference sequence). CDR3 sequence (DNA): TGCAGTGCTAGAGATTTCCTAAGGGGGGACCCTGAAGCTTTCTTT. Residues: CSARDFLRGDPEAFF.

Here the CDR3 reads CASSRQGTTEAFF. The CDR3 DNA reads TGTGCCAGCAGCCGACAAGGAACAACTGAAGCTTTCTTT. The J gene is TRBJ1-1, the V gene TRBV7-8; unclear D gene. The ends were cut back, 5 bases at V and 5 bases at J, with 12 bases in the middle. Germline V gene data show CDR1 as SGHVS and CDR2 as FQNEAQ. CDR3 length: 13 amino acids.

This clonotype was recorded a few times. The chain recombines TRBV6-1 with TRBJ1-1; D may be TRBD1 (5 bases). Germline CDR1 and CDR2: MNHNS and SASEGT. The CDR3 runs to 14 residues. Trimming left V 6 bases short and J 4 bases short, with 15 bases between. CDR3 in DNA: TGTGCCAGCAGCACCGAAGTGGGGGGCACTGAAGCTTTCTTT. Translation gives CASSTEVGGTEAFF.

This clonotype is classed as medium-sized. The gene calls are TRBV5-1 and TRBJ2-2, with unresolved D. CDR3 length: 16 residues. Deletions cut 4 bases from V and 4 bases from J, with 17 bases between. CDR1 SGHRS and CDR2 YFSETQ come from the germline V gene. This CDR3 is CASSLTARRATGELFF. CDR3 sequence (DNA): TGCGCCAGCAGCCTGACCGCTCGACGGGCCACCGGGGAGCTGTTTTTT.

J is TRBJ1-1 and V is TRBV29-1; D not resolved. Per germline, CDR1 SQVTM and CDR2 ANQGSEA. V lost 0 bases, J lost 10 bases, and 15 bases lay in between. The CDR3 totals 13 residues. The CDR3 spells CSVEDLGQARAFF. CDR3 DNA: TGCAGCGTTGAAGACCTCGGCCAGGCGCGAGCTTTCTTT.

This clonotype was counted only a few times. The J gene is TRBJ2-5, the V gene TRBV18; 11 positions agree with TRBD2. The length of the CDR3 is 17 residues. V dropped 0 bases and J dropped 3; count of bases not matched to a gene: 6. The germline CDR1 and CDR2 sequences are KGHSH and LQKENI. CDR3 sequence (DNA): TGTGCCAGCTCACCACCTATAGCGGGGGGGACGGAAGAGACCCAGTACTTC. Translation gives CASSPPIAGGTEETQYF.

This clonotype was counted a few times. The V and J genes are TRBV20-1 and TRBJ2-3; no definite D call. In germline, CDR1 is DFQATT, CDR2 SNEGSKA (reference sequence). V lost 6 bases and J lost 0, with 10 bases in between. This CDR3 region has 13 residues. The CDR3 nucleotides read TGCAGTGCCCTGCACCCTAGCACAGATACGCAGTATTTT. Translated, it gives CSALHPSTDTQYF.

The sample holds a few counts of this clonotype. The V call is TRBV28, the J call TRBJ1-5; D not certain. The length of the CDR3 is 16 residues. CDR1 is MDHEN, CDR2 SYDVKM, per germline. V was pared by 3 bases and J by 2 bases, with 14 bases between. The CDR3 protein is CASSFRGLGGNQPQHF. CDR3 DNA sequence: TGTGCCAGCAGTTTTCGGGGTTTAGGCGGCAATCAGCCCCAGCATTTT.

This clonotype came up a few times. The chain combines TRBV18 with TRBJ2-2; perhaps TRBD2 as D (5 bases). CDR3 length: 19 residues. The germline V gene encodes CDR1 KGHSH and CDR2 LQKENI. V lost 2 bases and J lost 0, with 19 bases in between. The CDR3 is CASSPSSLVGVANTGELFF. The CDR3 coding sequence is TGTGCCAGCTCACCATCTTCACTGGTCGGGGTCGCGAACACCGGGGAGCTGTTTTTT.

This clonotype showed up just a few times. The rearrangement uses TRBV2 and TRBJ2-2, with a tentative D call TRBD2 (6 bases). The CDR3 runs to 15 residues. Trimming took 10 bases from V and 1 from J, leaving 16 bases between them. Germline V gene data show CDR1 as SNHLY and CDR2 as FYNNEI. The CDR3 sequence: CATKPQGGNTGELFF. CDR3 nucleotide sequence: TGTGCCACCAAACCCCAGGGAGGGAACACCGGGGAGCTGTTTTTT. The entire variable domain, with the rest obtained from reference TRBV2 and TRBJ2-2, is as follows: EPEVTQTPSHQVTQMGQEVILRCVPISNHLYFYWYRQILGQKVEFLVSFYNNEISEKSEIFDDQFSVERPDGSNFTLKIRSTKLEDSAMYFCATKPQGGNTGELFFGEGSRLTVL.